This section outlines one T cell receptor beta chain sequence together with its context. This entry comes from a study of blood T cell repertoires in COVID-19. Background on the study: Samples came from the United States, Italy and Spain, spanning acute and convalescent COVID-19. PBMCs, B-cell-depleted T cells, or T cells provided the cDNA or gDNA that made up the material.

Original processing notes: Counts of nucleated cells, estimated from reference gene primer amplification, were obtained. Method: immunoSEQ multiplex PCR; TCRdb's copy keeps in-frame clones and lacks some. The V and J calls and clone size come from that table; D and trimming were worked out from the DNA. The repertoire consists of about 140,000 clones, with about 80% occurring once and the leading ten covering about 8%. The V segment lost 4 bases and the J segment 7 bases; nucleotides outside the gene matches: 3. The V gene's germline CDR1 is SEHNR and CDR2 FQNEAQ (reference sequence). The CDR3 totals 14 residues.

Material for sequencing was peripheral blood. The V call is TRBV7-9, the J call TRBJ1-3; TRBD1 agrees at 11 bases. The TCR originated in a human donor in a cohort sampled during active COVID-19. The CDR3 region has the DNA TGTGCCAGCAGCTCGGACAGGGGGCGGAACACCATATATTTT. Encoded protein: CASSSDRGRNTIYF.